This TCR beta chain was recovered during a study of T cells after somatic rescue of genetic block. TCRdb keeps only in-frame clones here, not all; method: immunoSEQ multiplex PCR. The sample holds some 67,000 clones; 92% are singletons and the top ten take 3%. Trimming stripped 5 bases from V and 5 bases from J, with 18 bases between. The CDR3 loop spans 16 amino acids. Germline CDR1 is KGHSH and CDR2 is LQKENI. J is TRBJ2-2 and V is TRBV18; possible D gene TRBD1, 7 bases. This sequence was found in a middle-aged man. Sample: peripheral blood mononuclear cells (PBMCs). CDR3 nucleotides: TGTGCCAGCTCATCGTCACAGGGGCGGGATACCGGGGAGCTGTTTTTT. It specifies CASSSSQGRDTGELFF.